This TCR beta chain emerged from a study of blood T cell repertoires in COVID-19. Whole-study context: Collection of acute and convalescent COVID-19 samples took place in the United States, Italy and Spain. Sources were T cells, B-cell-depleted T cells, or PBMCs; the material itself was cDNA or gDNA.

Authors' analysis steps: By means of reference gene primer amplification, nucleated cell counts were estimated. Measured with immunoSEQ multiplex PCR; TCRdb has only the in-frame clones, and not every one. V and J calls and clone size are given by that table; D and trimming were obtained from the DNA. The sample has 20,000 to 30,000 clones, approximately 90% seen once. Trimming cost V 0 bases and J 2 bases; bases outside gene matches: 5. Germline V gene lookup returns CDR1 LGHNA and CDR2 YSLEER. This CDR3 has 17 residues. This chain connects TRBV4-3 to TRBJ2-4, with 9 bases identical to TRBD1. The material sequenced was peripheral blood. This clonotype was obtained from a human donor in a cohort sampled during active COVID-19. CDR3 residues: CASSQDHTGGTKNIQYF. The CDR3 DNA reads TGCGCCAGCAGCCAAGATCATACAGGGGGCACCAAAAACATTCAGTACTTC.